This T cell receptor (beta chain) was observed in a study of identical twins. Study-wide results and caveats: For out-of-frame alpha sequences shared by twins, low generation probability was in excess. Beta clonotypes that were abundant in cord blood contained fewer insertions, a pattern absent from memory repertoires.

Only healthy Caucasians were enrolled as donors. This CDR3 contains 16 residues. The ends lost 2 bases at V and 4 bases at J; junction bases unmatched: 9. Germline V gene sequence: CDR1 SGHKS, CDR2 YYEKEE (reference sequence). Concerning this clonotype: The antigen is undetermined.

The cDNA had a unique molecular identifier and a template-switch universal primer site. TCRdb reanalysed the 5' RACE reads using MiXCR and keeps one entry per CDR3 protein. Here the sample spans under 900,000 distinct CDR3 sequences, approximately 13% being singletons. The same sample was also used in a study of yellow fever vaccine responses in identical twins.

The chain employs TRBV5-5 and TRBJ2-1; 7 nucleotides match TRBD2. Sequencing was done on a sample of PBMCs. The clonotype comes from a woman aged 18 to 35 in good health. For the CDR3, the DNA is TGTGCCAGCAGCTTCACAGGTGGGGGACTATACAATGAGCAGTTCTTC. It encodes CASSFTGGGLYNEQFF. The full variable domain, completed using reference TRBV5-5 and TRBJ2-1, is DAGVTQSPTHLIKTRGQQVTLRCSPISGHKSVSWYQQVLGQGPQFIFQYYEKEERGRGNFPDRFSARQFPNYSSELNVNALLLGDSALYLCASSFTGGGLYNEQFFGPGTRLTVL.